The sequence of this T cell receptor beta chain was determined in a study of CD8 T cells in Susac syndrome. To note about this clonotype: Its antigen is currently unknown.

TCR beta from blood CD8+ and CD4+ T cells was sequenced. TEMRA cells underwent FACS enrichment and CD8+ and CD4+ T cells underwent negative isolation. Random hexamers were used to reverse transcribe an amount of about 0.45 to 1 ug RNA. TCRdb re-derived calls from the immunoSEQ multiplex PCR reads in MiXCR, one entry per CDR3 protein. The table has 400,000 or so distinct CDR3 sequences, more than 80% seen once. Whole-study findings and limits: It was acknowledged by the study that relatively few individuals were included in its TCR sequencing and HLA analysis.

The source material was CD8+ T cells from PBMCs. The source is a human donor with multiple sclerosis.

The CDR3 DNA follows: TGTGCCAGCAACCGAGCTCACGGGACTAGCGGGGAAGATACGCAGTATTTT. Amino acid sequence: CASNRAHGTSGEDTQYF. The rearrangement joins TRBV2 to TRBJ2-3; 13 bases are a match to TRBD2. Germline V lookup: CDR1 SNHLY, CDR2 FYNNEI. This CDR3 is built from 17 residues. V trimming: 7 bases; J trimming: 5 bases; junction bases outside the gene matches: 12. The full variable domain, rest sourced from reference TRBV2 and TRBJ2-3, is EPEVTQTPSHQVTQMGQEVILRCVPISNHLYFYWYRQILGQKVEFLVSFYNNEISEKSEIFDDQFSVERPDGSNFTLKIRSTKLEDSAMYFCASNRAHGTSGEDTQYFGPGTRLTVL.